The 28 T cell receptor beta chains listed next were all sequenced from one sample in a study of cytomegalovirus exposure and HLA in healthy donors. PCR primers comprised 60 Vbeta and 13 Jbeta primers. The assay was immunoSEQ multiplex PCR, and TCRdb's table has in-frame clones only and misses some. Of 60,000 to 85,000 clones detected, approximately 78% appear once; the ten largest clones hold around 3%. The specimen sequenced was PBMCs. The receptor source for this set is a middle-aged man in good health and CMV-seronegative.

The chain carries TRBV6-6 and TRBJ2-1; TRBD1 agrees at 9 bases. V was clipped by 6 bases and J by 6 bases; unmatched bases: 12. The germline V gene encodes CDR1 MNHNY and CDR2 SVGAGI (reference sequence). The CDR3 has 16 residues. Here the CDR3 reads CASSSHRTGVGNEQFF. CDR3 bases: TGTGCCAGCAGCTCGCATCGGACAGGGGTGGGCAATGAGCAGTTCTTC.

This chain uses TRBV4-3 with TRBJ1-2; D is possibly TRBD1 (5 bases). This CDR3 region has 14 residues. V was clipped by 0 bases and J by 8 bases, with 13 bases between them. Germline values: CDR1 LGHNA, CDR2 YSLEER. The CDR3 region is CASSQEVRAPGYTF. For the CDR3, the DNA is TGCGCCAGCAGCCAAGAGGTCAGGGCCCCCGGCTACACCTTC.

The chain carries TRBV7-9 and TRBJ1-5, with a possible D match to TRBD1 (6 bases). V was shortened by 5 bases and J by 1 base, with 15 bases between the two germline ends. This CDR3 is 16 amino acids long. Germline V lookup: CDR1 SEHNR, CDR2 FQNEAQ (reference sequence). CDR3 bases: TGTGCCAGCAGCCCCACGGGCACAGGGAGCAATCAGCCCCAGCATTTT. As protein: CASSPTGTGSNQPQHF.

The chain has TRBV6-5 and TRBJ1-4; D gene ambiguous. The CDR3 runs to 15 residues. Trimming stripped 4 bases from V and 0 bases from J, with 9 bases between. In germline, CDR1 is MNHEY, CDR2 SVGAGI. This CDR3 is CASSSTGTTNEKLFF. CDR3 DNA: TGTGCCAGCAGTTCAACCGGGACAACTAATGAAAAACTGTTTTTT.

V and J are TRBV7-3 and TRBJ2-3; TRBD2 is a possible D gene (5 bases). V gave up 5 bases and J gave up 6 bases, with 15 bases separating them. This CDR3 has 14 amino acids. Germline values: CDR1 SGHTA, CDR2 FQGTGA. Here the CDR3 reads CASSRMGASDTQYF. The CDR3 region has the DNA TGTGCCAGCAGCCGGATGGGAGCGTCGGATACGCAGTATTTT.

A single count supports this clone. The chain carries TRBV19 and TRBJ1-5; 10 bases fit TRBD1. V gave up 2 bases and J gave up 4 bases; unmatched junction bases: 5. In germline, CDR1 is LNHDA, CDR2 SQIVND (reference sequence). CDR3 size: 16 residues. The CDR3 reads CASSITGQGRNQPQHF. As DNA, the CDR3 is TGTGCCAGTAGTATAACGGGACAGGGGAGGAATCAGCCCCAGCATTTT.

The rearrangement joins TRBV30 to TRBJ2-7, with D uncertain. Trimming left V 0 bases short and J 7 bases short, with 10 bases between. The CDR3 spans 12 residues. Germline V CDR1 and CDR2: GTSNPN, SVGIG (reference sequence). The CDR3 DNA is TGTGCCTGGAGTGTCCCCCCGTCGGAGCAGTACTTC. It translates to CAWSVPPSEQYF.

The chain combines TRBV7-6 with TRBJ1-5; possible D gene TRBD1, 6 bases. The germline CDR1 and CDR2 sequences are SGHVS and FNYEAQ. V lost 1 base, J lost 7 bases, and 14 bases lay in between. The CDR3 sequence is 15 residues long. CDR3 coding DNA: TGTGCCAGCAGCTTAGGACAGGCGGGGGGACAGCCCCAGCATTTT. This gives the protein CASSLGQAGGQPQHF.

V is TRBV5-1 and J is TRBJ1-1, with 7 positions matching TRBD1. The CDR3 is 15 residues long. V gave up 0 bases and J gave up 4 bases; unmatched junction bases: 6. The germline V gene encodes CDR1 SGHRS and CDR2 YFSETQ. The CDR3 region is CASSLDRQGGTEAFF. The CDR3 bases are TGCGCCAGCAGCTTGGACAGGCAGGGGGGCACTGAAGCTTTCTTT.

The rearrangement links TRBV7-8 to TRBJ1-1, with D possibly matching TRBD1 (6 bases). Germline CDR1 SGHVS, CDR2 FQNEAQ. Trimming left V 3 bases short and J 1 base short, with 9 bases between. The CDR3 is made up of 14 amino acids. CDR3 protein: CASSFTGRNTEAFF. For the CDR3, the DNA is TGTGCCAGCAGCTTTACAGGGAGGAACACTGAAGCTTTCTTT.

This chain links TRBV7-3 with TRBJ2-1; possible D gene TRBD1, 6 bases. The length of the CDR3 is 14 residues. Germline V lookup: CDR1 SGHTA, CDR2 FQGTGA. V lost 5 bases and J 0 bases, leaving 8 bases between the germline ends. In nucleotides, the CDR3 is TGTGCCAGCAGCACAGGGAGCTCCTACAATGAGCAGTTCTTC. It is translated as CASSTGSSYNEQFF.

Regarding this clone: This specimen includes other DNA sequences encoding the same CDR3. The V gene is TRBV2, the J gene TRBJ1-6, with D maybe TRBD1 (5 bases). Germline CDR1 SNHLY, CDR2 FYNNEI. CDR3 length equals 15 residues. V was cut by 6 bases and J by 0 bases, with 9 bases left in between. DNA for the CDR3: TGTGCCAGCAGCGGGGGGAGCTCCTATAATTCACCCCTCCACTTT. It codes for CASSGGSSYNSPLHF.

The rearrangement links TRBV10-3 to TRBJ1-1; the D gene is possibly TRBD1 (6 bases). The CDR3 consists of 19 residues. Germline V lookup: CDR1 ENHRY, CDR2 SYGVKD. V was pared by 5 bases and J by 1 base, with 26 bases between. In DNA, the CDR3 is TGTGCCATCAGTCTAACTGAGCGGGATACAGGGTATGGGAACACTGAAGCTTTCTTT. Translated, it gives CAISLTERDTGYGNTEAFF.

The chain is built from TRBV18 and TRBJ1-2; D gene uncertain. This CDR3 has 16 residues. V lost 4 bases and J lost 0, with 15 bases in between. Per germline, CDR1 KGHSH and CDR2 LQKENI. Here the CDR3 reads CASSLSRTEANYGYTF. The CDR3 bases are TGTGCCAGCTCACTCTCGCGGACTGAAGCTAACTATGGCTACACCTTC.

The chain has TRBV29-1 and TRBJ1-1; D gene ambiguous. With 4 bases removed from V and 1 base from J, the gap between germline ends came to 10 bases. Germline loops: CDR1 SQVTM, CDR2 ANQGSEA. The CDR3 runs 13 residues. Here the CDR3 reads CSVGWSGNTEAFF. CDR3 nucleotides: TGCAGCGTTGGATGGTCGGGGAACACTGAAGCTTTCTTT.

The rearrangement joins TRBV9 to TRBJ2-3, with a possible D match to TRBD1 (5 bases). This CDR3 is 18 amino acids long. CDR1 and CDR2 (germline): SGDLS, YYNGEE. V was trimmed by 3 bases and J by 1 base, leaving 21 bases between them. CDR3 loop: CASSARWGQGPGTDTQYF. For the CDR3, the DNA is TGTGCCAGCAGCGCCCGATGGGGCCAGGGCCCTGGCACAGATACGCAGTATTTT.

The chain is built from TRBV7-2 and TRBJ2-5; 8 positions agree with TRBD1. The J call may be incorrect, as the DNA end agrees better with TRBJ2-7. In germline, CDR1 is SGHTA, CDR2 FQGNSA. This CDR3 has 13 amino acids. The CDR3 DNA follows: TGTGCCAGCAGCTTTACACAGGGGGACGAGCAGTACTTC. Protein product: CASSFTQGDEQYF.

The rearrangement joins TRBV4-2 to TRBJ1-4, with D possibly matching TRBD1 (6 bases). The germline V and J ends were trimmed by 0 bases and 0 bases, with 11 bases remaining between them. CDR3 length: 17 amino acids. CDR1 and CDR2 from the germline V gene are LGHNA and YNFKEQ. The CDR3 region is CASSQEGRTATNEKLFF. The CDR3 nucleotides are TGTGCCAGCAGCCAAGAAGGTAGGACAGCAACTAATGAAAAACTGTTTTTT.

The V gene is TRBV7-9, the J gene TRBJ1-1; tentatively, D is TRBD1 (6 bases). In germline, CDR1 is SEHNR, CDR2 FQNEAQ (reference sequence). This CDR3 spans 15 amino acids. V lost 4 bases and J lost 4, with 16 bases in between. This chain's CDR3 is CASSSLRGGGTEAFF. The CDR3 nucleotides are TGTGCCAGCAGCTCACTTAGGGGGGGCGGCACTGAAGCTTTCTTT.

This clone was seen only a few times. V gene TRBV6-6 combines with J gene TRBJ2-3, with D possibly being TRBD2 (5 bases). From germline, CDR1 is MNHNY and CDR2 SVGAGI (reference sequence). CDR3 length: 14 residues. V was cut by 6 bases and J by 6 bases, with 16 bases left in between. The CDR3 nucleotides are TGTGCCAGCAGGCAACTCGGGGAGTGGGATACGCAGTATTTT. Protein product: CASRQLGEWDTQYF.

The chain links TRBV7-2 to TRBJ1-4; TRBD1 matches 9 bases. The CDR3 contains 15 residues. Germline V gene sequence: CDR1 SGHTA, CDR2 FQGNSA. V shed 4 bases, J shed 7 bases, and the junction held 7 bases outside the gene matches. CDR3 in amino acids: CASSSYRGLGEKLFF. The CDR3 DNA follows: TGTGCCAGCAGCTCCTACAGGGGGCTTGGTGAAAAACTGTTTTTT.

The chain employs TRBV7-5 and TRBJ1-1; TRBD1, the table's D call, was not compared with the DNA. TRBV7-5 is labeled a pseudogene. The CDR3 sequence is 16 residues long. CDR3 nucleotides: TGTGCCAGAAGCTTAATAGGGACAGGGGAGGACACTGAAGCTTTCTTT. Translated: CARSLIGTGEDTEAFF.

This sequence joins TRBV5-6 and TRBJ1-1; TRBD1 agrees at 8 bases. The CDR3 sequence is 16 residues long. The trim removed 3 bases at V and 4 bases at J, leaving 11 bases unmatched. Germline loops: CDR1 SGHDT, CDR2 YYEEEE. For the CDR3, the DNA is TGTGCCAGCAGCTCCATCCCGGACAGGGCAATCACTGAAGCTTTCTTT. Protein sequence: CASSSIPDRAITEAFF.

This sequence joins TRBV29-1 and TRBJ2-3; the match to TRBD2 covers 7 bases. Germline CDR1 reads SQVTM; CDR2 reads ANQGSEA. The CDR3 has 16 amino acids. V dropped 1 base and J dropped 2; count of bases not matched to a gene: 9. The CDR3 DNA sequence: TGCAGCGTTGAAGGACGGGGGGTAGCGAACACAGATACGCAGTATTTT. This codes for CSVEGRGVANTDTQYF.

This clone was counted a single time. The chain is built from TRBV5-1 and TRBJ2-5; a weak D match, TRBD1 (6 bases). The CDR3 covers 12 residues. V lost 4 bases and J lost 5, with 9 bases in between. Germline V CDR1 and CDR2: SGHRS, YFSETQ. CDR3 residues: CASSPRGETQYF. DNA of the CDR3: TGCGCCAGCAGCCCCAGGGGCGAGACCCAGTACTTC.

The chain is built from TRBV7-2 and TRBJ1-2; D call uncertain. The germline V gene encodes CDR1 SGHTA and CDR2 FQGNSA. The CDR3 runs 15 residues. The V gene lost 1 base and the J gene lost 7 bases, with 16 bases spanning the gap. The CDR3 bases are TGTGCCAGCAGCTTAGTTGCGAACGCGGAAAGTGGCTACACCTTC. It specifies CASSLVANAESGYTF.

This chain joins TRBV27 and TRBJ1-2; D is possibly TRBD1 (6 bases). V was pared by 5 bases and J by 1 base, with 14 bases between. The germline CDR1 and CDR2 sequences are MNHEY and SMNVEV (reference sequence). This CDR3 spans 15 amino acids. This chain's CDR3 is CASSRWQGFNYGYTF. The CDR3 DNA follows: TGTGCCAGCAGTCGGTGGCAGGGGTTTAACTATGGCTACACCTTC.

This rearrangement joins TRBV27 to TRBJ2-7; 7 positions agree with TRBD1. V shed 4 bases and J 1 base; nucleotides not matched to a gene: 7. Looked up from germline, CDR1 is MNHEY and CDR2 is SMNVEV (reference sequence). CDR3 length: 15 amino acids. Written as DNA, the CDR3 is TGTGCCAGCAGTTCACCCGGGACAGCGTCCTACGAGCAGTACTTC. It translates to CASSSPGTASYEQYF.